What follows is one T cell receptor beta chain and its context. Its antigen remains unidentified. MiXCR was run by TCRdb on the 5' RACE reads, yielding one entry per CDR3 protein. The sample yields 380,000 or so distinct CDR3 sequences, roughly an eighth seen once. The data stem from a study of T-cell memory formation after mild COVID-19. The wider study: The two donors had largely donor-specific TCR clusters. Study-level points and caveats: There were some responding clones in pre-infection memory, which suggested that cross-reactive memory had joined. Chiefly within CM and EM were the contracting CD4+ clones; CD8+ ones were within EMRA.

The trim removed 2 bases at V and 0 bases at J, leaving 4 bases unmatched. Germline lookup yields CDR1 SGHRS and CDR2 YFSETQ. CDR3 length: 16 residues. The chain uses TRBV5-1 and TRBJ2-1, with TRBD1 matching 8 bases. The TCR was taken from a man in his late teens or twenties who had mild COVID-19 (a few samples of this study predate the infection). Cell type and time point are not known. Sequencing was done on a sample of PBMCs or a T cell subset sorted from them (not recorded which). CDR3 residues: CASSFGQGSSYNEQFF. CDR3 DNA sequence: TGCGCCAGCAGCTTCGGACAGGGCAGCTCCTACAATGAGCAGTTCTTC.